The 12 T cell receptor beta chains given below trace back to one sample, sequenced in a study of T cell changes during pregnancy in multiple sclerosis (dated by TCRdb to the late 2010s). The library was made by the immunoSEQ multiplex PCR assay. In TCRdb, the immuneACCESS table is reduced to in-frame sequences with V and J assigned. These tables do not hold every clone; where another copy was compared, an unresolved V gene accounts for under half, and the others remain unexplained. For this sample the table gives 42,000 or so clones, of which roughly 87% were detected only once. More than 0.7% of the sample lies in the top ten. Specimen: CD4+ T cells from peripheral blood mononuclear cells, collected after pregnancy. Receptor source: a female donor with multiple sclerosis, enrolled in a pregnancy study.

This clone was seen more than once but under ten times. V usage is TRBV6-5 and J usage is TRBJ1-4; no definite D call. This CDR3 is 16 amino acids long. The germline gives CDR1 MNHEY, CDR2 SVGAGI. V was shortened by 0 bases and J by 6 bases, with 14 bases between the two germline ends. Here the CDR3 reads CASSYSSFVRYEKLFF. The CDR3, as DNA: TGTGCCAGCAGTTACTCGAGTTTTGTACGTTATGAAAAACTGTTTTTT.

The chain couples TRBV7-9 to TRBJ2-7, with a possible D match to TRBD2 (6 bases). This CDR3 has 19 residues. Germline lookup yields CDR1 SEHNR and CDR2 FQNEAQ (reference sequence). The V and J ends lost 1 base and 1 base respectively, with 23 bases between them. The CDR3 nucleotides are TGTGCCAGCAGCTTAGTGGAGGGCGGGGCTGGAGAGGGGTCCTACGAGCAGTACTTC. Its translation: CASSLVEGGAGEGSYEQYF. The variable domain in full, completed from reference TRBV7-9 and TRBJ2-7, reads DTGVSQNPRHKITKRGQNVTFRCDPISEHNRLYWYRQTLGQGPEFLTYFQNEAQLEKSRLLSDRFSAERPKGSFSTLEIQRTEQGDSAMYLCASSLVEGGAGEGSYEQYFGPGTRLTVT.

This clone has just one count. J is TRBJ2-2 and V is TRBV7-9, with 10 positions matching TRBD1. The trim removed 8 bases at V and 2 bases at J, leaving 5 bases unmatched. Germline V gives CDR1 SEHNR, CDR2 FQNEAQ (reference sequence). The CDR3 has 15 residues. The CDR3: CASPRDRGNTGELFF. The CDR3 DNA reads TGTGCCAGCCCCCGGGACAGGGGAAACACCGGGGAGCTGTTTTTT.

The genes are TRBV6-1 and TRBJ1-3, with unresolved D. Per germline, CDR1 MNHNS and CDR2 SASEGT. This CDR3 contains 14 residues. Deletions cut 5 bases from V and 3 bases from J, with 11 bases between. The CDR3 nucleotides are TGTGCCAGCAGTTTTCTGGGCTTTGGAAACACCATATATTTT. It is translated as CASSFLGFGNTIYF.

The CDR3 DNA follows: TGTGCCACCGGACGGGACATCCGATACCAAGAGACCCAGTACTTC. Amino acid sequence: CATGRDIRYQETQYF. The rearrangement uses TRBV6-6 and TRBJ2-5, with D tentatively TRBD1 (6 bases). CDR1 and CDR2 (germline): MNHNY, SVGAGI (reference sequence). V shed 10 bases and J shed 0 bases, with 18 bases lying between them. The CDR3 is made up of 15 amino acids.

This clone was counted between two and nine times. The rearrangement uses TRBV5-5 and TRBJ2-2; 7 bases line up with TRBD1. Trimming cost V 1 base and J 1 base; bases outside gene matches: 1. CDR1 and CDR2 (germline): SGHKS, YYEKEE (reference sequence). CDR3 length: 15 amino acids. DNA of the CDR3: TGTGCCAGCAGCTTGCGGACAGGGAACACCGGGGAGCTGTTTTTT. Its protein product is CASSLRTGNTGELFF. The full variable domain, completed using reference TRBV5-5 and TRBJ2-2, is DAGVTQSPTHLIKTRGQQVTLRCSPISGHKSVSWYQQVLGQGPQFIFQYYEKEERGRGNFPDRFSARQFPNYSSELNVNALLLGDSALYLCASSLRTGNTGELFFGEGSRLTVL.

This clone was picked up a small number of times. The rearrangement links TRBV7-3 to TRBJ2-3; 8 bases line up with TRBD2. V lost 4 bases to trimming and J lost 1 base; unmatched junction nucleotides: 1. The CDR3 loop spans 14 amino acids. CDR1 and CDR2 (germline): SGHTA, FQGTGA. CDR3 nucleotides: TGTGCCAGCAGCTCACTAGCGGGCACAGATACGCAGTATTTT. This gives the protein CASSSLAGTDTQYF.

V usage is TRBV28 and J usage is TRBJ1-4; D may be TRBD1 (5 bases). The CDR3 is 15 amino acids. Trimming pared 1 base from V and 3 bases from J, leaving 9 bases between. CDR1 MDHEN and CDR2 SYDVKM come from the germline V gene. CDR3 region: CASSLLGQANEKLFF. CDR3 coding DNA: TGTGCCAGCAGTTTATTGGGGCAGGCTAATGAAAAACTGTTTTTT. The whole variable domain, filled in from reference TRBV28 and TRBJ1-4, reads DVKVTQSSRYLVKRTGEKVFLECVQDMDHENMFWYRQDPGLGLRLIYFSYDVKMKEKGDIPEGYSVSREKKERFSLILESASTNQTSMYLCASSLLGQANEKLFFGSGTQLSVL.

The gene calls are TRBV5-6 and TRBJ2-7, with D possibly being TRBD1 (5 bases). Trimming took off 5 bases at V and 5 bases at J, with 17 bases between the two ends. The CDR3 covers 14 residues. Looked up from germline, CDR1 is SGHDT and CDR2 is YYEEEE. The CDR3 sequence is CASRAGYGFDEQYF. Written as DNA, the CDR3 is TGTGCCAGCAGGGCAGGGTATGGATTCGACGAGCAGTACTTC. Supplemented by reference TRBV5-6 and TRBJ2-7, the full variable domain reads DAGVTQSPTHLIKTRGQQVTLRCSPKSGHDTVSWYQQALGQGPQFIFQYYEEEERQRGNFPDRFSGHQFPNYSSELNVNALLLGDSALYLCASRAGYGFDEQYFGPGTRLTVT.

The gene calls are TRBV28 and TRBJ2-5, with 8 bases lining up with TRBD1. There are 14 residues in the CDR3. The germline V gene has CDR1 MDHEN and CDR2 SYDVKM. The V and J ends lost 2 bases and 4 bases, in that order; junction bases with no gene match: 3. CDR3 DNA sequence: TGTGCCAGCAGTTTAAGACAGGGGAGAGAGACCCAGTACTTC. Translating it yields CASSLRQGRETQYF.

The V gene is TRBV9, the J gene TRBJ1-4; 8 bases align to TRBD1. CDR1 is SGDLS and CDR2 is YYNGEE in the germline V gene. The CDR3 is 16 amino acids. The ends lost 4 bases at V and 3 bases at J; junction bases unmatched: 8. As DNA, the CDR3 is TGTGCCAGCAGCAATCCCGACAGGGGAGCTAATGAAAAACTGTTTTTT. Translating it yields CASSNPDRGANEKLFF. Variable domain in full (rest from reference TRBV9 and TRBJ1-4): DSGVTQTPKHLITATGQRVTLRCSPRSGDLSVYWYQQSLDQGLQFLIQYYNGEERAKGNILERFSAQQFPDLHSELNLSSLELGDSALYFCASSNPDRGANEKLFFGSGTQLSVL.

This clone was seen only once. The gene calls are TRBV27 and TRBJ2-7; 8 bases align to TRBD1. Germline V gene sequence: CDR1 MNHEY, CDR2 SMNVEV (reference sequence). V was pared by 3 bases and J by 1 base, with 11 bases of the junction left unmatched. This CDR3 comprises 17 residues. This chain's CDR3 is CASSFRQGQGYSYEQYF. CDR3 bases: TGTGCCAGCAGTTTTCGACAGGGGCAAGGGTATTCCTACGAGCAGTACTTC.